The next 29 T cell receptor beta chains were all read from a single sample in a study of monozygotic twins with inflammatory bowel disease. From its re-call of the 5' RACE reads, TCRdb lists each CDR3 protein once, without DNA. This table holds 420,000 or so distinct CDR3 sequences. Sequenced sample: blood. The origin of the receptors is a human donor with ulcerative colitis or Crohn's disease, or a healthy co-twin of an affected twin (not recorded which).

The rearrangement links TRBV27 to TRBJ1-1. The CDR3 is 12 residues long. Germline V gene sequence: CDR1 MNHEY, CDR2 SMNVEV (reference sequence). CDR3 in amino acids: CASSSQVGEAFF.

The chain recombines TRBV7-9 with TRBJ1-4; TCRdb indicates TRBD1, and absent DNA this call remains unverified. Looked up from germline, CDR1 is SEHNR and CDR2 is FQNEAQ (reference sequence). The CDR3 totals 15 residues. The CDR3 sequence is CASSLQTVAYEKLFF.

V is TRBV28 and J is TRBJ2-1; the D gene TCRdb calls, TRBD1, cannot be checked with no DNA. Per the germline V gene, CDR1 is MDHEN and CDR2 is SYDVKM. The CDR3 has 15 amino acids. This CDR3 is CASRPGTASYNEQFF.

The genes are TRBV12-3 or TRBV12-4 and TRBJ1-1; the TCRdb D gene call, TRBD1, has no DNA to confirm it. The CDR3 totals 15 residues. The CDR3: CASSPGTGLNTEAFF.

The chain joins TRBV4-3 to TRBJ2-7; lacking DNA, the TRBD2 call made by TCRdb goes unchecked. In germline, CDR1 is LGHNA, CDR2 YSLEER. The CDR3 sequence is 17 residues long. CDR3 in amino acids: CASSQSGSPGTSYEQYF.

The chain recombines TRBV7-9 with TRBJ2-7; with no DNA, the TCRdb D assignment of TRBD1 cannot be verified. This CDR3 contains 12 residues. Per germline, CDR1 SEHNR and CDR2 FQNEAQ (reference sequence). This CDR3 is CASSATGYEQYF.

This chain connects TRBV6-1 to TRBJ2-7; checking the TCRdb D call of TRBD1 is not possible without DNA. The germline V gene encodes CDR1 MNHNS and CDR2 SASEGT. The CDR3 length is 14 residues. The CDR3 region is CASRGGSYSYEQYF.

The J gene is TRBJ2-3, the V gene TRBV11-2; TCRdb calls TRBD1, which cannot be checked without DNA. The germline gives CDR1 SGHAT, CDR2 FQNNGV. The CDR3 consists of 15 residues. The CDR3 is CASRDGGGSTDTQYF.

The rearrangement links TRBV5-1 to TRBJ1-1; the TRBD1 assignment by TCRdb is unverifiable without DNA. Germline V gives CDR1 SGHRS, CDR2 YFSETQ. The CDR3 is 14 amino acids. CDR3 sequence reads: CASSLQPTGNEAFF.

The chain links TRBV30 to TRBJ2-2. Germline V CDR1 and CDR2: GTSNPN, SVGIG (reference sequence). This CDR3 is built from 13 residues. The CDR3 reads CAWKPANTGELFF.

The J gene is TRBJ1-4, the V gene TRBV7-9; TCRdb outputs TRBD1, but without DNA this stays unchecked. CDR3 length: 14 amino acids. CDR1 and CDR2 (germline): SEHNR, FQNEAQ (reference sequence). The CDR3 protein is CASSPGRANEKLFF. Using reference TRBV7-9 and TRBJ1-4 for the parts outside the CDR3, the full variable domain is DTGVSQNPRHKITKRGQNVTFRCDPISEHNRLYWYRQTLGQGPEFLTYFQNEAQLEKSRLLSDRFSAERPKGSFSTLEIQRTEQGDSAMYLCASSPGRANEKLFFGSGTQLSVL.

V and J are TRBV27 and TRBJ2-1; TCRdb proposes TRBD2, but this gene call is untestable without DNA. CDR1 MNHEY and CDR2 SMNVEV come from the germline V gene (reference sequence). The CDR3 consists of 17 residues. The CDR3 loop is CASSPGLAGLVYNEQFF.

This chain connects TRBV5-1 to TRBJ2-1; the TCRdb call, TRBD2, lacks DNA for checking. CDR3 length: 15 amino acids. CDR1 is SGHRS and CDR2 is YFSETQ in the germline V gene. The CDR3 protein is CASSLAPAGYNEQFF.

This chain uses TRBV10-3 with TRBJ1-1; lacking DNA, the TRBD1 call made by TCRdb goes unchecked. Germline-derived CDR1 and CDR2 are ENHRY and SYGVKD. The CDR3 consists of 18 residues. The CDR3 loop reads CAISESGVGRGRTTEAFF.

The V gene is TRBV20-1, the J gene TRBJ2-5; no DNA is available, so the TRBD2 call from TCRdb remains unchecked. Germline CDR1 is DFQATT and CDR2 is SNEGSKA (reference sequence). The CDR3 contains 18 residues. The CDR3 loop reads CSAQGIRGSGRAEETQYF.

This sequence joins TRBV7-2 and TRBJ2-7; TCRdb names TRBD1, which stays unverified in the absence of DNA. Per germline, CDR1 SGHTA and CDR2 FQGNSA. The CDR3 consists of 13 residues. The CDR3: CASSRKGQNEQYF.

The CDR3 protein is CSARRASGIDTQYF. V and J are TRBV20-1 and TRBJ2-3; TCRdb names TRBD2, which stays unverified in the absence of DNA. Germline V gene lookup returns CDR1 DFQATT and CDR2 SNEGSKA (reference sequence). The CDR3 spans 14 residues.

The chain carries TRBV5-1 and TRBJ2-1; TCRdb's D call, TRBD2, is unchecked because there is no DNA. Germline assignment: CDR1 SGHRS and CDR2 YFSETQ. This CDR3 spans 14 amino acids. CDR3 protein: CASYLAGGPNEQFF.

V is TRBV11-2 and J is TRBJ2-3; the D call from TCRdb, TRBD2, cannot be confirmed without DNA. Germline V gives CDR1 SGHAT, CDR2 FQNNGV. CDR3 size: 21 residues. The CDR3 sequence is CASSLVLSRLAGGSGTDTQYF.

This sequence joins TRBV5-5 and TRBJ1-6. CDR1 and CDR2 (germline): SGHKS, YYEKEE (reference sequence). The CDR3 has 12 residues. CDR3 region: CASSLGAEALHF.

The chain employs TRBV20-1 and TRBJ2-1; with no DNA, the TCRdb D assignment of TRBD2 cannot be verified. The CDR3 is 13 amino acids. Per germline, CDR1 DFQATT and CDR2 SNEGSKA (reference sequence). This chain's CDR3 is CSAPFIGSNEQFF.

The chain combines TRBV28 with TRBJ2-2; TCRdb reports TRBD1, a call that lacks DNA to check it against. Germline CDR1 MDHEN, CDR2 SYDVKM. The CDR3 has 15 residues. The CDR3 region is CASRMDRGRAGELFF.

This sequence joins TRBV2 and TRBJ2-1; TCRdb names TRBD2, which stays unverified in the absence of DNA. The CDR3 sequence is 17 residues long. Germline lookup yields CDR1 SNHLY and CDR2 FYNNEI. This chain's CDR3 is CASRDTTGLAGYNEQFF.

The chain carries TRBV5-6 and TRBJ2-7; TCRdb picks TRBD2, but there is no DNA to check that call. CDR1 SGHDT and CDR2 YYEEEE come from the germline V gene. This CDR3 has 16 amino acids. The CDR3 sequence: CASPLVSGGDHYEQYF.

The J gene is TRBJ1-6, the V gene TRBV5-1. CDR3 length: 16 amino acids. Germline lookup yields CDR1 SGHRS and CDR2 YFSETQ. The CDR3 is CASSLDRPSYNSPLHF.

This rearrangement joins TRBV20-1 to TRBJ2-7; with no DNA, the TCRdb D assignment of TRBD2 cannot be verified. The germline gives CDR1 DFQATT, CDR2 SNEGSKA (reference sequence). The CDR3 is made up of 12 amino acids. The CDR3 loop reads CSASAGQYEQYF.

The gene calls are TRBV7-2 and TRBJ1-6; without DNA, the TCRdb call of TRBD1 cannot be checked. Germline V gene lookup returns CDR1 SGHTA and CDR2 FQGNSA. This CDR3 comprises 16 residues. The CDR3 loop reads CASSPHSGTTNSPLHF.

The chain joins TRBV4-1 to TRBJ1-3; TCRdb lists TRBD1, though no DNA is available to test this call. The CDR3 length is 15 residues. CDR1 and CDR2 (germline): MGHRA, YSYEKL. The CDR3 is CASSQGPQGRQSIYF.

The chain employs TRBV7-9 and TRBJ2-1; TCRdb calls TRBD2, which cannot be checked without DNA. CDR1 SEHNR and CDR2 FQNEAQ come from the germline V gene (reference sequence). This CDR3 is 14 amino acids long. CDR3 region: CASSTGGAFYEQFF.